This T cell receptor (beta chain) was found in a study of blood T cell repertoires in COVID-19. Here immunoSEQ multiplex PCR was the method, and the copy in TCRdb shows in-frame clones only, minus some. The sample carries roughly 170,000 clones, 70% to 90% recorded once. The CDR3 is 16 residues long. Germline V gene sequence: CDR1 LGHNA, CDR2 YSLEER. V gave up 0 bases and J gave up 2 bases, with 11 bases separating them. The V gene is TRBV4-3, the J gene TRBJ1-5; D may be TRBD1 (6 bases). The receptor was derived from a woman aged 50 to 65 with COVID-19, enrolled during active disease. The specimen was peripheral blood. This CDR3 is CASSQDVGAGNQPQHF. The CDR3 DNA follows: TGCGCCAGCAGCCAAGATGTGGGGGCGGGCAATCAGCCCCAGCATTTT.